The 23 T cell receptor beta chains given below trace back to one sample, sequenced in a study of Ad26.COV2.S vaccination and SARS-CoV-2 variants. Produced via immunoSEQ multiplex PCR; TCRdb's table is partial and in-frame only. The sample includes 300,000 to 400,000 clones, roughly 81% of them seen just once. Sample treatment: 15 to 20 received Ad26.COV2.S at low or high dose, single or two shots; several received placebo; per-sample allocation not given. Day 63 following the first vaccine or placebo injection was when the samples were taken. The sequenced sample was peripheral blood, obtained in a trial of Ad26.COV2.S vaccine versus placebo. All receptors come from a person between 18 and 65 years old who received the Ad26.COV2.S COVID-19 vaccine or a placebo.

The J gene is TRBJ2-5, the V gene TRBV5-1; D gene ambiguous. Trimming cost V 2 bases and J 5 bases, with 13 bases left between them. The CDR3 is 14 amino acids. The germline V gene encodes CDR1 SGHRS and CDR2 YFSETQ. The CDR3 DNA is TGCGCCAGCAGCTTTGCAGGCAGTTCTGAGACCCAGTACTTC. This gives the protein CASSFAGSSETQYF.

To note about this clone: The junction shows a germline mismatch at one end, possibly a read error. The CDR3: CASSQTNTGELFF. The CDR3 DNA follows: TGTGCTAGCAGCCAGACGAACACCGGGGAGCTGTTTTTT. The chain is built from TRBV7-7 and TRBJ2-2; D call uncertain. The CDR3 contains 13 residues. Germline CDR1 reads SSHAT; CDR2 reads FNYEAQ (reference sequence).

DNA of the CDR3: TGCGCCAGCAGCTTGGCCTCTGGCCACGGGAACACTGAAGCTTTCTTT. Its translation: CASSLASGHGNTEAFF. The chain uses TRBV5-1 and TRBJ1-1; no reliable D call. The V gene lost 0 bases and the J gene lost 1 base, with 13 bases spanning the gap. Germline V gene lookup returns CDR1 SGHRS and CDR2 YFSETQ. The CDR3 is made up of 16 amino acids.

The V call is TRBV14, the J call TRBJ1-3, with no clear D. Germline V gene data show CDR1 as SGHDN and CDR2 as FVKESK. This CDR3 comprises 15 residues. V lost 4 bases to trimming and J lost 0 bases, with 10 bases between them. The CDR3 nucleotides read TGTGCCAGCAGCCTTCAGGCGAACTCTGGAAACACCATATATTTT. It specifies CASSLQANSGNTIYF. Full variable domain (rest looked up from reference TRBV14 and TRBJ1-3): EAGVTQFPSHSVIEKGQTVTLRCDPISGHDNLYWYRRVMGKEIKFLLHFVKESKQDESGMPNNRFLAERTGGTYSTLKVQPAELEDSGVYFCASSLQANSGNTIYFGEGSWLTVV.

The CDR3 protein is CASSPRKGAYEQYF. The DNA for the CDR3 is TGTGCCAGCTCACCGAGAAAGGGGGCCTACGAGCAGTACTTC. J is TRBJ2-7 and V is TRBV18; tentative D call: TRBD1 (6 bases). CDR1 and CDR2 (germline): KGHSH, LQKENI. V was shortened by 3 bases and J by 2 bases, with 11 bases between the two germline ends. The CDR3 has 14 amino acids.

The CDR3 sequence: CASSSQFTGIGTGELFF. DNA for the CDR3: TGTGCCAGCAGCTCCCAATTTACGGGAATCGGCACCGGGGAGCTGTTTTTT. The rearrangement joins TRBV7-6 to TRBJ2-2, with a weak D call TRBD2 (5 bases). CDR1 and CDR2 from the germline V gene are SGHVS and FNYEAQ. CDR3 length: 17 amino acids. Trimming took 4 bases from V and 4 from J, leaving 19 bases between them.

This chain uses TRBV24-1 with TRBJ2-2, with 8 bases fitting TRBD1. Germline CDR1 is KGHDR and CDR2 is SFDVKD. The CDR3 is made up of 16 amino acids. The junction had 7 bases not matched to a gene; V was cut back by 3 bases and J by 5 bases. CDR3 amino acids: CATSDPRGRNTGELFF. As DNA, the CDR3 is TGTGCCACCAGTGATCCCAGGGGGCGAAATACCGGGGAGCTGTTTTTT.

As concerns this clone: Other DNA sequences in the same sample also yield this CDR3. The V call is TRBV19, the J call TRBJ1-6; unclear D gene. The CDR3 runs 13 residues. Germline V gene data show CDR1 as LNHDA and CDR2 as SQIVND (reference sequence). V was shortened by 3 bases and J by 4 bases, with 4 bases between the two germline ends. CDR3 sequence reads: CASSIGYNSPLHF. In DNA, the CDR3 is TGTGCCAGTAGTATTGGGTATAATTCACCCCTCCACTTT.

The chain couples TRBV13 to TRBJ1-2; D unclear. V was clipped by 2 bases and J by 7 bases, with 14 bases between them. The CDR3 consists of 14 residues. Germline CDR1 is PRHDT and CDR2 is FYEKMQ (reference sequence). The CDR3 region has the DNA TGTGCCAGCAGCTTATCGACAAACTCCGGTGGCTACACCTTC. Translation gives CASSLSTNSGGYTF.

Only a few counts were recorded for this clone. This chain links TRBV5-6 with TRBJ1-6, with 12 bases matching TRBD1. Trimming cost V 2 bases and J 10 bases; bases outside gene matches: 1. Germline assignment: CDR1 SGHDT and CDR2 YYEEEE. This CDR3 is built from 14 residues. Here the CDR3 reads CASSFGTGGSPLHF. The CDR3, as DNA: TGTGCCAGCAGCTTTGGGACAGGGGGCTCACCCCTCCACTTT. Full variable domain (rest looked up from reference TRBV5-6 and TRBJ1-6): DAGVTQSPTHLIKTRGQQVTLRCSPKSGHDTVSWYQQALGQGPQFIFQYYEEEERQRGNFPDRFSGHQFPNYSSELNVNALLLGDSALYLCASSFGTGGSPLHFGNGTRLTVT.

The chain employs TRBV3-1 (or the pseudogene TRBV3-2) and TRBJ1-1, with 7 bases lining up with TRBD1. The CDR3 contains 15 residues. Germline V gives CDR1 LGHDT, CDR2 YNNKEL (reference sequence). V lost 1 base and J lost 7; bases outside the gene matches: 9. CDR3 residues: CASSQGQRGRGEAFF. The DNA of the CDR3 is TGTGCCAGCAGCCAAGGACAGAGGGGGCGAGGTGAAGCTTTCTTT.

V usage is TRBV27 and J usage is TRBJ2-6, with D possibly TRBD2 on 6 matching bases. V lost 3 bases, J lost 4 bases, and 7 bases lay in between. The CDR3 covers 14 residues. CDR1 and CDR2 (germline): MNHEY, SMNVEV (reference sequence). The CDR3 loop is CASSFAGGANVLTF. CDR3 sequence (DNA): TGTGCCAGCAGTTTCGCGGGAGGGGCCAACGTCCTGACTTTC.

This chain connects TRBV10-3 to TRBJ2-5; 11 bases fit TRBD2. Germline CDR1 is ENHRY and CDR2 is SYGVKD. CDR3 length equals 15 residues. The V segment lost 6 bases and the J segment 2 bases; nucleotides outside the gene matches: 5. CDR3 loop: CAIRITSGGQETQYF. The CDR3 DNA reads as TGTGCCATCAGGATAACTAGCGGGGGTCAAGAGACCCAGTACTTC.

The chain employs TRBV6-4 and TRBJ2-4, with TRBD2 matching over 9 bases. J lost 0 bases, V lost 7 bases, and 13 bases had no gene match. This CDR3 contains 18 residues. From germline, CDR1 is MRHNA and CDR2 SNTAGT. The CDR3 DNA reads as TGTGCCAGCAATCGTGGCGCGGGGGGGCGGGCAGCCAAAAACATTCAGTACTTC. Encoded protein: CASNRGAGGRAAKNIQYF.

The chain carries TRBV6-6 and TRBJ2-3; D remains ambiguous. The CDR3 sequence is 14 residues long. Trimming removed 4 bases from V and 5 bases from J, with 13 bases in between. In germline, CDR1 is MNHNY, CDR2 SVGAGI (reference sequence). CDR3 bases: TGTGCCAGCAGTTTCTACGATCAGGAAGATACGCAGTATTTT. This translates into CASSFYDQEDTQYF.

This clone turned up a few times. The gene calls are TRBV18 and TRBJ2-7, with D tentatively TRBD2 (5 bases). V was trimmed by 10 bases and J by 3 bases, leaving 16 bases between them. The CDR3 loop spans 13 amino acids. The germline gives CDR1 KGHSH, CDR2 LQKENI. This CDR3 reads CATSGSEYYEQYF. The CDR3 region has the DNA TGTGCCACCTCGGGTAGCGAATACTACGAGCAGTACTTC.

CDR3 region: CASSLFGSGGQETQYF. The CDR3 nucleotides read TGTGCCAGCAGCTTATTCGGCAGCGGGGGCCAAGAGACCCAGTACTTC. The chain recombines TRBV7-6 with TRBJ2-5; TRBD2 agrees at 8 bases. The CDR3 loop spans 16 amino acids. V was pared by 2 bases and J by 1 base, with 6 bases of the junction left unmatched. Looked up from germline, CDR1 is SGHVS and CDR2 is FNYEAQ.

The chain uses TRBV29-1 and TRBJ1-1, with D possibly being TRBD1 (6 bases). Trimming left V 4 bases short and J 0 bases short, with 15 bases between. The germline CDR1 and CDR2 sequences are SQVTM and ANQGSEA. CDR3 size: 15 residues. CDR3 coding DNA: TGCAGCGTTGGGAGAAGTGGACAGCTGAACACTGAAGCTTTCTTT. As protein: CSVGRSGQLNTEAFF.

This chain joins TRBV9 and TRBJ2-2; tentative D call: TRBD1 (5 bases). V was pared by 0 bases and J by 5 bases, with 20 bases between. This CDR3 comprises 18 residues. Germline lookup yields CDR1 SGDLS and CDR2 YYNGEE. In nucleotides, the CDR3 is TGTGCCAGCAGCGTAGTTGGCAGGGCTGGGGCTCGGACCGGGGAGCTGTTTTTT. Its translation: CASSVVGRAGARTGELFF. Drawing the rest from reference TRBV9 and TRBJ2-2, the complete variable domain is DSGVTQTPKHLITATGQRVTLRCSPRSGDLSVYWYQQSLDQGLQFLIQYYNGEERAKGNILERFSAQQFPDLHSELNLSSLELGDSALYFCASSVVGRAGARTGELFFGEGSRLTVL.

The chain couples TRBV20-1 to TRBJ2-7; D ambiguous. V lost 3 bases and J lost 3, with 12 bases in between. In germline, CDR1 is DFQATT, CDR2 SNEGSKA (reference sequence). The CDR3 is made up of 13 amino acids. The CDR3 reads CSASTLLLYEQYF. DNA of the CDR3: TGCAGTGCTAGTACCCTACTCCTCTACGAGCAGTACTTC.

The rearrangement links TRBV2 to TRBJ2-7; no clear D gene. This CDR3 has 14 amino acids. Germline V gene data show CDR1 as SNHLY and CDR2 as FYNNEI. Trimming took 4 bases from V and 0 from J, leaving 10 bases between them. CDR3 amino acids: CASSGTEPSYEQYF. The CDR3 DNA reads TGTGCCAGCAGTGGCACAGAGCCCTCCTACGAGCAGTACTTC.

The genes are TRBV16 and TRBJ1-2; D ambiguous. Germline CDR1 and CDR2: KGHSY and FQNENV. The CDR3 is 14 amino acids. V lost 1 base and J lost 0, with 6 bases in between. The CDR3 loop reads CASSQLVSNYGYTF. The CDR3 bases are TGTGCCAGCAGCCAATTGGTATCTAACTATGGCTACACCTTC.

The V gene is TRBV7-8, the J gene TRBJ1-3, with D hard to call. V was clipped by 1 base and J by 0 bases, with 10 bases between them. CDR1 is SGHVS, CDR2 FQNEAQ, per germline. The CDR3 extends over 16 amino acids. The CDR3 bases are TGTGCCAGCAGCTTAGGGGAAGGGAACTCTGGAAACACCATATATTTT. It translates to CASSLGEGNSGNTIYF. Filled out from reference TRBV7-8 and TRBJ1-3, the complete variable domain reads GAGVSQSPRYKVAKRGQDVALRCDPISGHVSLFWYQQALGQGPEFLTYFQNEAQLDKSGLPSDRFFAERPEGSVSTLKIQRTQQEDSAVYLCASSLGEGNSGNTIYFGEGSWLTVV.